This entry describes one T cell receptor beta chain. This sample was taken from a study of blood T cell repertoires in COVID-19. Measured with immunoSEQ multiplex PCR; TCRdb has only the in-frame clones, and not every one. The table includes a few hundred thousand clones, 70% to 90% detected once. CDR1 and CDR2 (germline): MNHEY, SVGAGI. The CDR3 runs 15 residues. V shed 0 bases and J 4 bases; nucleotides not matched to a gene: 2. The V call is TRBV6-5, the J call TRBJ2-7; TRBD2 agrees at 11 bases. This TCR derives from a woman aged 60 to 75 with acute or convalescent COVID-19. Sequences were obtained from peripheral blood. This CDR3 is CASSYSRLAGYEQYF. The CDR3 DNA sequence: TGTGCCAGCAGTTACTCAAGACTAGCGGGGTACGAGCAGTACTTC.